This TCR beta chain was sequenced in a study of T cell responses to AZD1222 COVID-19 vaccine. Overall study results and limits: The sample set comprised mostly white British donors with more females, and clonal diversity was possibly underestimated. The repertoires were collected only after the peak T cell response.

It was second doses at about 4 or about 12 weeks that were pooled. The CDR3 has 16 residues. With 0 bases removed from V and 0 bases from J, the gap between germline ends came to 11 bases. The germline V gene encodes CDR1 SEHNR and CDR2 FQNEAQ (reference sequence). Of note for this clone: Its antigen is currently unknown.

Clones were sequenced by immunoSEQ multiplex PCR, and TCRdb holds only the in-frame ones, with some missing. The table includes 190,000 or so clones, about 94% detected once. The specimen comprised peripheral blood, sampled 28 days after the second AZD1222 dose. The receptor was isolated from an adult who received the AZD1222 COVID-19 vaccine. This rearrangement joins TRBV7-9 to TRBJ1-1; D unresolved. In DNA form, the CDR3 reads TGTGCCAGCAGCTTAGCGTGGGAGGTGCTGAACACTGAAGCTTTCTTT. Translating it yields CASSLAWEVLNTEAFF.